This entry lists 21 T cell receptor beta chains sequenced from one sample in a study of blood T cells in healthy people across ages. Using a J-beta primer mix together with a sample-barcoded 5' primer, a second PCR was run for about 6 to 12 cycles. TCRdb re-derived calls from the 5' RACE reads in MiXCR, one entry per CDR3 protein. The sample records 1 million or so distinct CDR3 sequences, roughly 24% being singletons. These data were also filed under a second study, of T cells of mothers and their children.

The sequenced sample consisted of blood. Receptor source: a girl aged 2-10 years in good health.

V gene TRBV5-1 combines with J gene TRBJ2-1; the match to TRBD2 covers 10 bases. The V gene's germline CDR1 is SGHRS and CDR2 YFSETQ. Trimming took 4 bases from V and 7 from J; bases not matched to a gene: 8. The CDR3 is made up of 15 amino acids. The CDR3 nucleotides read TGCGCCAGCAGCCGGACTAGCGGATTTGGAAATGAGCAGTTCTTC. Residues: CASSRTSGFGNEQFF.

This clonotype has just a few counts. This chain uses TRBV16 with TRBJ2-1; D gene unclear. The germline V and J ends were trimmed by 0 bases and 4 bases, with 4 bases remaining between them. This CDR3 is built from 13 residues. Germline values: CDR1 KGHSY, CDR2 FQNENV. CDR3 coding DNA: TGTGCCAGCAGCCAATCAGGGTACAATGAGCAGTTCTTC. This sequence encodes CASSQSGYNEQFF.

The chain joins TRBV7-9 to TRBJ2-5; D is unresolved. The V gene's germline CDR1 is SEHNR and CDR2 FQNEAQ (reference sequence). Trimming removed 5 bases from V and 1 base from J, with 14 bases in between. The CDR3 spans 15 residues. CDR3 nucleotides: TGTGCCAGCAGCCCCTGGACGGAACCCCAAGAGACCCAGTACTTC. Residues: CASSPWTEPQETQYF. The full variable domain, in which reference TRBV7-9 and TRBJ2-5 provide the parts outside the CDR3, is DTGVSQNPRHKITKRGQNVTFRCDPISEHNRLYWYRQTLGQGPEFLTYFQNEAQLEKSRLLSDRFSAERPKGSFSTLEIQRTEQGDSAMYLCASSPWTEPQETQYFGPGTRLLVL.

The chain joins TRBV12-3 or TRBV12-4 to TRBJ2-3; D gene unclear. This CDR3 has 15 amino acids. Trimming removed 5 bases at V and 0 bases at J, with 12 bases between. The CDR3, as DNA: TGTGCCAGCAGTAGCGTATCCGATAGCACAGATACGCAGTATTTT. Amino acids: CASSSVSDSTDTQYF.

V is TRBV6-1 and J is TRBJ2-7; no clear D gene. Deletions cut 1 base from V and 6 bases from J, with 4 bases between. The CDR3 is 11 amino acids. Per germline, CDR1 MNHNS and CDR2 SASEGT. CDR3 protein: CASSEEPEQYF. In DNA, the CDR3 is TGTGCCAGCAGTGAAGAGCCCGAGCAGTACTTC.

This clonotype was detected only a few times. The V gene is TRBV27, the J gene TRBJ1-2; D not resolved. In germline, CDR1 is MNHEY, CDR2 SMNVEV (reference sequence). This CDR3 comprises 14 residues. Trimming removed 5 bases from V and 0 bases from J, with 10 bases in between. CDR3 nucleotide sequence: TGTGCCAGCAGTCGTTCGCCTTCTAACTATGGCTACACCTTC. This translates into CASSRSPSNYGYTF.

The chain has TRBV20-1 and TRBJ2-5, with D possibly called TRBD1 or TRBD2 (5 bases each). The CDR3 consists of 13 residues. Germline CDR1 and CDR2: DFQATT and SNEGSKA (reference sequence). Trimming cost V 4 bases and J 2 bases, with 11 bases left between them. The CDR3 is CSAIGTQQETQYF. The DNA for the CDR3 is TGCAGTGCTATTGGGACGCAGCAAGAGACCCAGTACTTC.

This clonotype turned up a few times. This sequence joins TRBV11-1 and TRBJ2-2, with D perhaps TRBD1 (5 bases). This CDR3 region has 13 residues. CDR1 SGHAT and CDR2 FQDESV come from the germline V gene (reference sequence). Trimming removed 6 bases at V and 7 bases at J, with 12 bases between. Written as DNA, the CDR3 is TGTGCCAGCAGTTATAGGGGCTACGGGGAGCTGTTTTTT. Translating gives CASSYRGYGELFF.

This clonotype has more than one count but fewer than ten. The CDR3 spells CASSLVHLVELGSSEQYF. CDR3 nucleotide sequence: TGTGCCAGCAGCTTAGTTCATTTGGTGGAGCTGGGGTCGAGTGAGCAGTACTTC. The chain links TRBV7-2 to TRBJ2-7; D ambiguous. Germline CDR1 and CDR2: SGHTA and FQGNSA. The V end lost 1 base, the J end lost 7 bases, and 26 bases lay between the germline ends. The CDR3 runs to 18 residues.

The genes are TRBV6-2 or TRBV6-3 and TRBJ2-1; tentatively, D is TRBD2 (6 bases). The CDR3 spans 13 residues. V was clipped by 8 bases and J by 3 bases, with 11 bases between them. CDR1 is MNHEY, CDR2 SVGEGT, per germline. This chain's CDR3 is CASLGLYYNEQFF. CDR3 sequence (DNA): TGTGCCAGCCTGGGACTTTACTACAATGAGCAGTTCTTC.

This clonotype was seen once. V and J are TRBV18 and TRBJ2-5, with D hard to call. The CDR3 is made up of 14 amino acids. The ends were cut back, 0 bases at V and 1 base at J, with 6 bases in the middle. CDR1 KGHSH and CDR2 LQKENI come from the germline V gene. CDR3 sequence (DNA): TGTGCCAGCTCACCACCGGTAGGCCAAGAGACCCAGTACTTC. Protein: CASSPPVGQETQYF. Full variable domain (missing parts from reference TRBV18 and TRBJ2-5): NAGVMQNPRHLVRRRGQEARLRCSPMKGHSHVYWYRQLPEEGLKFMVYLQKENIIDESGMPKERFSAEFPKEGPSILRIQQVVRGDSAAYFCASSPPVGQETQYFGPGTRLLVL.

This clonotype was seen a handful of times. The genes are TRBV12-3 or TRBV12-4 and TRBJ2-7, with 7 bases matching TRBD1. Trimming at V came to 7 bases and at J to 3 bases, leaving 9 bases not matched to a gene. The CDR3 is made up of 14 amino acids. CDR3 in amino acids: CASTTTGPLYEQYF. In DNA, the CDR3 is TGTGCCAGCACCACGACAGGGCCTCTCTACGAGCAGTACTTC.

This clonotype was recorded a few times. DNA of the CDR3: TGTGCCAGCAGCCAACTAAGAGTGTCTAACGTCGCTGAAGCTTTCTTT. Amino acids: CASSQLRVSNVAEAFF. V is TRBV14 and J is TRBJ1-1; no firm D call. The V gene lost 2 bases and the J gene lost 6 bases, with 19 bases spanning the gap. The CDR3 has 16 amino acids. Germline CDR1 reads SGHDN; CDR2 reads FVKESK.

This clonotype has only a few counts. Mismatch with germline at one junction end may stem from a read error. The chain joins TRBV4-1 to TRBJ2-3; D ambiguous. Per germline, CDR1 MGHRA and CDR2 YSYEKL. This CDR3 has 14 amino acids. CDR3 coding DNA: TGCGCCAGCAGCCGAGTTACTACCACAGATACACAGTATTTT. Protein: CASSRVTTTDTQYF.

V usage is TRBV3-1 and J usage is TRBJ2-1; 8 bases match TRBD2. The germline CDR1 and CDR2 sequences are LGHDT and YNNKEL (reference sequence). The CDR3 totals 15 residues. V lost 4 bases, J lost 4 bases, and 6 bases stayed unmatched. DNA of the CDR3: TGTGCCAGCAGCCCCCTGGGGACTAGGTACAATGAGCAGTTCTTC. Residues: CASSPLGTRYNEQFF.

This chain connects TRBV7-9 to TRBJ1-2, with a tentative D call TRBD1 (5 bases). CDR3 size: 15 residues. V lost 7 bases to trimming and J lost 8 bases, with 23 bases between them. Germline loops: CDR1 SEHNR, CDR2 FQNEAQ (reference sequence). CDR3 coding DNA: TGTGCCAGCACCTTCCCCTCCTACGACAGAGACGGCTACACCTTC. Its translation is CASTFPSYDRDGYTF.

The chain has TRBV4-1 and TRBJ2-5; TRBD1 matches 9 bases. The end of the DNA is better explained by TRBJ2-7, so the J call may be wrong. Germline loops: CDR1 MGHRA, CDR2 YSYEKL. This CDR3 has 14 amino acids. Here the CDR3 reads CASRVGQGHVEQYF. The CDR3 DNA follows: TGCGCCAGCAGAGTTGGACAGGGGCACGTCGAGCAGTACTTC.

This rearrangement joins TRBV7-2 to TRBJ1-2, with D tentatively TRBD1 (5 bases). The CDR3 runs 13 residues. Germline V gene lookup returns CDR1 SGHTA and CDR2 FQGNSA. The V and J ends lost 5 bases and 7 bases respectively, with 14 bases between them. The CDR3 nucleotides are TGTGCCAGCAGCCCTAGGGGATATGGTGGCTACACCTTC. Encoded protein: CASSPRGYGGYTF. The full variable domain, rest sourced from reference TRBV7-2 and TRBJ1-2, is GAGVSQSPSNKVTEKGKDVELRCDPISGHTALYWYRQSLGQGLEFLIYFQGNSAPDKSGLPSDRFSAERTGGSVSTLTIQRTQQEDSAVYLCASSPRGYGGYTFGSGTRLTVV.

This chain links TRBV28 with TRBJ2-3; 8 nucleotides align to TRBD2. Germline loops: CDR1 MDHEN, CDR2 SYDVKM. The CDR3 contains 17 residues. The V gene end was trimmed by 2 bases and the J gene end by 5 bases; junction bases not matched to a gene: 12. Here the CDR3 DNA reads TGTGCCAGCAGTTTAATTCTCCGGGAGGGCCGGGGAGATACGCAGTATTTT. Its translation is CASSLILREGRGDTQYF.

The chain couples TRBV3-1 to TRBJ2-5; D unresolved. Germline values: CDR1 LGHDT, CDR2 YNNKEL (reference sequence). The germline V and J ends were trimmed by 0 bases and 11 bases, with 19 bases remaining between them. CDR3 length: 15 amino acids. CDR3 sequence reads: CASSQEGQGPDEQYF. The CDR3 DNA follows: TGTGCCAGCAGCCAAGAGGGCCAAGGGCCGGATGAGCAGTACTTC.

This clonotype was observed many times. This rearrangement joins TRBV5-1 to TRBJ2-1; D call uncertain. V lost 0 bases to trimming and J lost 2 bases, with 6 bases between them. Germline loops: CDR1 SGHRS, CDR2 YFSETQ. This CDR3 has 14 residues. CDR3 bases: TGCGCCAGCAGCTTGGTGGGTGCCTACAATGAGCAGTTCTTC. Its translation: CASSLVGAYNEQFF.